The rows below give T cell receptor beta chains drawn from one sample of a study of T cell responses to AZD1222 COVID-19 vaccine. The repertoire was sequenced with immunoSEQ multiplex PCR; TCRdb's copy has only in-frame clones and lacks some. Of over 150,000 clones in the sample, 85% to 90% were seen once. The specimen comprised peripheral blood, sampled 28 days after the second AZD1222 dose. All receptors come from an adult who received the AZD1222 COVID-19 vaccine. CDR3s include the opening cysteine and the closing phenylalanine or tryptophan. The listing skips clone size in some rows; elsewhere it reads once, few, many or a size class.

j_gene,v_gene,len,abundance,CDR3aa
TRBJ1-5,TRBV2,14,once,CASSDSHSNQPQHF
TRBJ1-1,TRBV29-1,14,-,CSVVKQGRDTEAFF
TRBJ1-2,TRBV5-6,16,-,CASSTMTGRTNYGYTF
TRBJ2-7,TRBV7-8,16,few,CASSLDGTGNADEQYF
TRBJ2-2,TRBV4-2,16,-,CASSPSGGLVSGELFF
TRBJ2-7,TRBV24-1,16,-,CATSVIHRANSYEQYF
TRBJ1-2,TRBV19,15,once,CASSISSPKGYGYTF
TRBJ2-7,TRBV9,13,-,CASSLNQGAEQYF
TRBJ2-7,TRBV12-3/TRBV12-4,12,-,CASGRIDYEQYF
TRBJ2-2,TRBV28,15,-,CASSRSNSGTGELFF
TRBJ1-2,TRBV7-2,14,-,CASSLALGNYGYTF
TRBJ2-5,TRBV2,15,-,CASKGRGWGQETQYF
TRBJ1-3,TRBV7-3,13,-,CASSLDRANTIYF
TRBJ1-1,TRBV6-5,12,-,CATRRHDSEAFF
TRBJ1-3,TRBV4-1,17,few,CASSQDERQGMRNTIYF
TRBJ2-2,TRBV3-1/TRBV3-2,13,-,CASSQFVAGELFF
TRBJ2-7,TRBV7-2,12,-,CASSPGREGQYF
TRBJ1-6,TRBV6-5,15,-,CASSDSRGGNSPLHF
TRBJ1-1,TRBV6-5,14,few,CASSTDTWNTEAFF
TRBJ1-2,TRBV19,11,-,CASSLGGPQTF
TRBJ2-7,TRBV19,15,-,CASRLTAGPSYEQYF
TRBJ1-2,TRBV5-1,15,once,CASSPGTAANYGYTF
TRBJ1-2,TRBV30,14,-,CAWSGQVVVYGYTF
TRBJ2-3,TRBV19,12,-,CASSTLADTQYF
TRBJ1-2,TRBV29-1,11,-,CSVAAGAGYTF
TRBJ2-1,TRBV4-3,18,-,CASSQDVLGGSPVNEQFF
TRBJ2-6,TRBV10-2,10,-,CASGANVLTF
TRBJ1-4,TRBV4-1,15,few,CASRQREGSGEKLFF
TRBJ1-2,TRBV19,15,-,CASSHLGRGEVGYTF
TRBJ2-3,TRBV7-9,16,-,CASSWDSSGGTDTQYF
TRBJ1-2,TRBV7-3,13,once,CASSSYRGQGYTF
TRBJ2-7,TRBV5-5,15,-,CASSLVYGGDYEQYF
TRBJ2-1,TRBV7-3,13,-,CASSSLTGPKQFF
TRBJ2-6,TRBV18,15,-,CASSPKSSGANVLTF
TRBJ1-4,TRBV29-1,13,-,CSVEAGPNEKLFF
TRBJ2-2,TRBV7-3,13,-,CASSVTGTGELFF
TRBJ1-4,TRBV5-1,14,-,CASSLGDRAAKLFF
TRBJ2-1,TRBV7-3,18,-,CASSSVAPTSGRATEQFF
TRBJ2-3,TRBV19,14,-,CASSSPIAPYTQYF
TRBJ1-4,TRBV9,14,-,CASSVGGANEKLFF
TRBJ1-1,TRBV5-1,14,-,CASSPRSRETEAFF
TRBJ1-5,TRBV28,16,-,CASSPKDRISNQPQHF
TRBJ1-1,TRBV10-2,11,-,CASSSAVEAFF
TRBJ1-5,TRBV6-1,14,-,CASSEVSSVQPQHF
TRBJ1-5,TRBV6-5,14,-,CASSYKGQDQPQHF
TRBJ1-6,TRBV10-3,13,few,CAIGGTADSPLHF
TRBJ1-3,TRBV6-5,16,-,CASSYARAGSGNTIYF
TRBJ1-5,TRBV20-1,15,-,CSASSTGGLDQPQHF
TRBJ1-1,TRBV28,15,-,CASNRAGRSPAEAFF
TRBJ2-3,TRBV11-2,15,-,CASSLVGQSTDTQYF
TRBJ2-2,TRBV18,13,-,CASSPSSTGELFF
TRBJ1-1,TRBV29-1,13,once,CSVTGTLDTEAFF
TRBJ2-7,TRBV30,11,-,CAWSVGYEQYF
TRBJ1-5,TRBV3-1/TRBV3-2,15,-,CASSQDLRGTQPQHF
TRBJ1-1,TRBV5-8,14,-,CASRSRTRNTEAFF